This TCR beta chain was identified in a study of Ad26.COV2.S vaccination and SARS-CoV-2 variants. Study-level background: This donor came from the COV1001 trial of Ad26.COV2.S. In the study, Ad26.COV2.S was injected intramuscularly once, or twice 56 days apart.

With respect to this clone: Its antigen is undetermined.

Indicated treatment: some 20 received Ad26.COV2.S at low or high dose, single or two shots; 5 received placebo; per-sample allocation not given. Vaccine and placebo recipients were sampled on day 63 after the first injection. Based in Boston, the donor was an adult of 18-55 years. The length of the CDR3 is 15 residues. CDR1 is LNHNV and CDR2 is YYDKDF in the germline V gene (reference sequence). Trimming removed 3 bases at V and 6 bases at J, with 15 bases between. Profiling relied on immunoSEQ multiplex PCR, and the TCRdb table lists in-frame clones only, not all of them. The profile shows some 410,000 clones, 92% of them singletons. Study-wide results and limits: Vaccinees and placebo recipients showed similar non-spike TCR breadth.

The sequence was obtained from a person between 18 and 65 years old who received the Ad26.COV2.S COVID-19 vaccine or a placebo. The chain links TRBV15 to TRBJ2-1; the D call may be TRBD1 or TRBD2 (6 bases each). Source: peripheral blood, taken in a trial of Ad26.COV2.S vaccine versus placebo. The DNA for the CDR3 is TGTGCCACCAGCAGGTACCAAGGGGGGCCCAATGAGCAGTTCTTC. It codes for CATSRYQGGPNEQFF.